Shown below are 27 T cell receptor beta chains from a single sample sequenced in a study of response to subunit inactivated influenza vaccine. MiXCR, applied by TCRdb to the RT-PCR reads, yields one record per CDR3 protein. The table includes some 640,000 distinct CDR3 sequences, around 13% detected once. The specimen was PBMCs from blood, collected approximately 15 days before vaccination. Receptors were obtained from a man aged 45-65 years who received an inactivated influenza vaccine.

This clonotype has just a few counts. Its ends do not fully match the called genes, so a read error is possible. The gene calls are TRBV7-2 and TRBJ2-3; 11 positions match TRBD2. The CDR3 has 15 amino acids. CDR1 and CDR2 (germline): SGHTA, FQGNSA. DNA for the CDR3: TGTGCCAGCAGTTTAGCGGGGGGGGGTGTAGATACGCAGTATTTT. Amino acids: CASSLAGGGVDTQYF.

This chain connects TRBV28 to TRBJ1-1; D is undetermined. The CDR3 has 14 amino acids. Germline CDR1 and CDR2: MDHEN and SYDVKM. Trimming left V 3 bases short and J 8 bases short, with 16 bases between. CDR3 loop: CASSLSGGLREAFF. Here the CDR3 DNA reads TGTGCCAGCAGTTTGTCGGGCGGATTGAGAGAAGCTTTCTTT.

The chain links TRBV9 to TRBJ2-7; TRBD2 matches 9 bases. This CDR3 spans 15 amino acids. With 4 bases clipped from V and 4 bases from J, the junction kept 9 bases outside the gene matches. Germline loops: CDR1 SGDLS, CDR2 YYNGEE. The CDR3 nucleotides are TGTGCCAGCAGCAGAGGGCTAGCGGGAAAGTACGAGCAGTACTTC. It translates to CASSRGLAGKYEQYF.

This clonotype occurred a few times. The V and J genes are TRBV9 and TRBJ2-5; 8 nucleotides align to TRBD2. The germline V gene encodes CDR1 SGDLS and CDR2 YYNGEE. The CDR3 consists of 12 residues. The ends lost 3 bases at V and 7 bases at J; junction bases unmatched: 2. CDR3 protein: CASSASGGTQYF. As DNA, the CDR3 is TGTGCCAGCAGCGCGAGCGGGGGGACCCAGTACTTC.

This clonotype showed up many times. The rearrangement uses TRBV20-1 and TRBJ2-7; 9 bases match TRBD1. V lost 1 base and J lost 4; bases outside the gene matches: 2. The CDR3 totals 13 residues. CDR1 and CDR2 (germline): DFQATT, SNEGSKA (reference sequence). As DNA, the CDR3 is TGCAGTGCTAGAGGGACAGGGGAATACGAGCAGTACTTC. It specifies CSARGTGEYEQYF.

The V and J genes are TRBV29-1 and TRBJ2-7; 8 nucleotides line up with TRBD1. The CDR3 loop spans 12 amino acids. V lost 6 bases and J lost 7; bases outside the gene matches: 8. Germline V lookup: CDR1 SQVTM, CDR2 ANQGSEA. This CDR3 is CSVTGTGMEQYF. The CDR3 bases are TGCAGCGTAACCGGGACAGGTATGGAGCAGTACTTC.

This clonotype was seen a few times. V usage is TRBV20-1 and J usage is TRBJ2-5; 8 bases agree with TRBD2. Germline CDR1 DFQATT, CDR2 SNEGSKA (reference sequence). Losses at the gene ends were 2 bases for V and 5 bases for J; bases not matched to a gene: 7. This CDR3 is built from 14 residues. CDR3 sequence (DNA): TGCAGTGCTAGATTTCTACCTAGCGGGGAGACCCAGTACTTC. Its protein product is CSARFLPSGETQYF.

In its sample, this clonotype was seen a few times. V usage is TRBV12-3 or TRBV12-4 and J usage is TRBJ1-1; TRBD1 matches at 11 bases. The CDR3 is made up of 15 amino acids. The trim removed 5 bases at V and 4 bases at J, leaving 6 bases unmatched. The CDR3 here is CASSLRTGGSTEAFF. The DNA for the CDR3 is TGTGCCAGCAGTCTCCGGACAGGGGGCTCCACTGAAGCTTTCTTT.

This clonotype was detected many times. The chain recombines TRBV4-1 with TRBJ2-7; D not resolved. With 4 bases removed from V and 0 bases from J, the gap between germline ends came to 13 bases. CDR3 length: 15 residues. Germline V gene lookup returns CDR1 MGHRA and CDR2 YSYEKL. The CDR3 coding sequence is TGCGCCAGCAGCCGATCCTCCTCGGGCTCCTACGAGCAGTACTTC. Protein product: CASSRSSSGSYEQYF.

This clonotype has ten or more counts. The gene calls are TRBV5-5 and TRBJ1-1, with D perhaps matching TRBD1 (5 bases). The CDR3 length is 13 residues. Trimming left V 5 bases short and J 9 bases short, with 17 bases between. Germline CDR1 is SGHKS and CDR2 is YYEKEE (reference sequence). CDR3 coding DNA: TGTGCCAGCAGATGGGCGCATGACAGAAAAGCTTTCTTT. This sequence encodes CASRWAHDRKAFF. Combining the CDR3 with reference TRBV5-5 and TRBJ1-1 gives the whole variable domain DAGVTQSPTHLIKTRGQQVTLRCSPISGHKSVSWYQQVLGQGPQFIFQYYEKEERGRGNFPDRFSARQFPNYSSELNVNALLLGDSALYLCASRWAHDRKAFFGQGTRLTVV.

In its sample, this clonotype was seen a few times. This chain links TRBV6-1 with TRBJ2-2; tentative D call: TRBD2 (5 bases). Germline assignment: CDR1 MNHNS and CDR2 SASEGT. The CDR3 loop spans 13 amino acids. V shed 10 bases and J shed 0 bases, with 9 bases lying between them. As DNA, the CDR3 is TGTGCCACCCGAGGGTCGAACACCGGGGAGCTGTTTTTT. Amino acids: CATRGSNTGELFF.

This clonotype was observed a few times. The gene calls are TRBV29-1 and TRBJ2-5; TRBD1 might be the D (6 bases). Germline loops: CDR1 SQVTM, CDR2 ANQGSEA. The CDR3 totals 13 residues. The V and J ends lost 6 bases and 0 bases respectively, with 11 bases between them. CDR3 DNA sequence: TGCAGCGTGGACACAGGGAACCAAGAGACCCAGTACTTC. The encoded protein is CSVDTGNQETQYF.

The gene calls are TRBV3-1 and TRBJ2-1, with 12 bases matching TRBD1. Germline CDR1 is LGHDT and CDR2 is YNNKEL (reference sequence). Trimming cost V 2 bases and J 9 bases; bases outside gene matches: 5. The length of the CDR3 is 15 residues. The CDR3 region is CASSQLGQGASEQFF. The CDR3 DNA follows: TGTGCCAGCAGCCAATTGGGACAGGGGGCGAGTGAGCAGTTCTTC.

Only a few counts were recorded for this clonotype. The V call is TRBV11-2, the J call TRBJ2-7, with 8 bases identical to TRBD1. The germline CDR1 and CDR2 sequences are SGHAT and FQNNGV. The CDR3 runs 14 residues. With V trimmed by 3 bases and J by 4 bases, 5 bases remained unmatched. The CDR3 here is CASSFVRGLYEQYF. CDR3 sequence (DNA): TGTGCCAGCAGCTTCGTCAGGGGGCTATACGAGCAGTACTTC. Full variable domain (remainder filled in from reference TRBV11-2 and TRBJ2-7): EAGVAQSPRYKIIEKRQSVAFWCNPISGHATLYWYQQILGQGPKLLIQFQNNGVVDDSQLPKDRFSAERLKGVDSTLKIQPAKLEDSAVYLCASSFVRGLYEQYFGPGTRLTVT.

This clonotype was counted a few times. The V call is TRBV6-5, the J call TRBJ2-7; weak D call: TRBD2 (5 bases). CDR3 size: 15 residues. From germline, CDR1 is MNHEY and CDR2 SVGAGI. V lost 0 bases and J 5 bases, leaving 14 bases between the germline ends. Here the CDR3 DNA reads TGTGCCAGCAGTTACTCCCCGTCCGGGATAAACGAGCAGTACTTC. Amino acid sequence: CASSYSPSGINEQYF.

The sample holds a few counts of this clonotype. This chain joins TRBV12-3 or TRBV12-4 and TRBJ2-5; the match to TRBD2 covers 8 bases. V gave up 5 bases and J gave up 3 bases; unmatched junction bases: 8. The CDR3 runs 15 residues. CDR3 protein: CASSAPPGLEETQYF. The CDR3 nucleotides are TGTGCCAGCAGTGCACCACCGGGACTAGAAGAGACCCAGTACTTC.

This rearrangement joins TRBV7-9 to TRBJ1-1; D is uncertain. Germline V gene data show CDR1 as SEHNR and CDR2 as FQNEAQ (reference sequence). Trimming pared 5 bases from V and 3 bases from J, leaving 10 bases between. The CDR3 extends over 13 amino acids. This chain's CDR3 is CASSPAWDTEAFF. The DNA for the CDR3 is TGTGCCAGCAGCCCAGCCTGGGACACTGAAGCTTTCTTT.

The CDR3 coding sequence is TGTGCCAGCAGCTCCTACCCGAGACAGGGGGCGAGGAATCAGCCCCAGCATTTT. Translation gives CASSSYPRQGARNQPQHF. The chain has TRBV11-1 and TRBJ1-5; 10 bases are a match to TRBD1. Germline CDR1 reads SGHAT; CDR2 reads FQDESV (reference sequence). J was trimmed by 4 bases and V by 4 bases; bases with no gene match: 13. This CDR3 is 18 amino acids long.

This clonotype occurred a few times. The chain has TRBV29-1 and TRBJ2-1, with D unresolved. Trimming took off 5 bases at V and 4 bases at J, with 15 bases between the two ends. CDR1 is SQVTM, CDR2 ANQGSEA, per germline. The CDR3 runs to 14 residues. The CDR3 here is CSVNFQERYNEQFF. DNA of the CDR3: TGCAGCGTTAATTTTCAGGAGAGATACAATGAGCAGTTCTTC.

The V and J genes are TRBV20-1 and TRBJ2-1; 8 nucleotides match TRBD1. This CDR3 is built from 13 residues. Trimming removed 5 bases from V and 8 bases from J; junction bases left unmatched: 8. Germline CDR1 is DFQATT and CDR2 is SNEGSKA (reference sequence). CDR3 protein: CSAQRQGAHEQFF. DNA of the CDR3: TGCAGTGCTCAGAGGCAGGGGGCGCATGAGCAGTTCTTC.

This chain joins TRBV28 and TRBJ2-2, with no clear D. Germline loops: CDR1 MDHEN, CDR2 SYDVKM. The length of the CDR3 is 13 residues. Trimming removed 7 bases at V and 0 bases at J, with 6 bases between. CDR3 coding DNA: TGTGCCAGCAAGGACGCGAACACCGGGGAGCTGTTTTTT. It yields the protein CASKDANTGELFF.

This clonotype has only a few counts. This chain connects TRBV10-2 to TRBJ2-5; 9 nucleotides line up with TRBD2. V shed 2 bases and J 2 bases; nucleotides not matched to a gene: 0. Germline V lookup: CDR1 WSHSY, CDR2 SAAADI. CDR3 length equals 14 residues. In nucleotides, the CDR3 is TGCGCCAGCAGTGAGCTAGCGGGGCAAGAGACCCAGTACTTC. This translates into CASSELAGQETQYF.

This clonotype was seen only a few times. The chain couples TRBV27 to TRBJ1-1; D uncertain. CDR3 length: 14 residues. The ends were cut back, 5 bases at V and 1 base at J, with 11 bases in the middle. In germline, CDR1 is MNHEY, CDR2 SMNVEV (reference sequence). CDR3 residues: CASSAREQNTEAFF. The CDR3, as DNA: TGTGCCAGCAGTGCCCGGGAGCAGAACACTGAAGCTTTCTTT.

V gene TRBV10-3 combines with J gene TRBJ2-7; D is undetermined. This CDR3 is built from 15 residues. Between the trimmed V and J ends, which lost 3 bases and 5 bases, there was a span of 17 bases. Germline V lookup: CDR1 ENHRY, CDR2 SYGVKD. CDR3: CAISDISGYGDEQYF. The DNA for the CDR3 is TGTGCCATCAGTGATATTTCCGGTTATGGGGACGAGCAGTACTTC.

This clonotype was seen a few times. The chain couples TRBV20-1 to TRBJ1-5, with TRBD1 as a possible D gene (6 bases). CDR3 length: 14 residues. CDR1 and CDR2 from the germline V gene are DFQATT and SNEGSKA (reference sequence). Between the trimmed V and J ends, which lost 3 bases and 4 bases, there was a span of 13 bases. The CDR3 spells CSASPDSINQPQHF. In DNA, the CDR3 is TGCAGTGCTAGCCCGGACAGCATTAATCAGCCCCAGCATTTT.

This clonotype was detected a few times. This chain joins TRBV6-6 and TRBJ1-1; D gene ambiguous. Germline V gene lookup returns CDR1 MNHNY and CDR2 SVGAGI (reference sequence). Trimming removed 10 bases at V and 1 base at J, with 13 bases between. This CDR3 has 13 residues. The CDR3 coding sequence is TGTGCCATCCAGTGGCAGACGAACACTGAAGCTTTCTTT. Translation gives CAIQWQTNTEAFF.

V is TRBV2 and J is TRBJ2-3; 8 nucleotides match TRBD2. CDR1 is SNHLY, CDR2 FYNNEI, per germline. Trimming removed 4 bases from V and 5 bases from J; junction bases left unmatched: 5. The CDR3 runs 14 residues. CDR3 in amino acids: CASSVAGLRDTQYF. In DNA, the CDR3 is TGTGCCAGCAGTGTAGCGGGGCTGAGAGATACGCAGTATTTT.